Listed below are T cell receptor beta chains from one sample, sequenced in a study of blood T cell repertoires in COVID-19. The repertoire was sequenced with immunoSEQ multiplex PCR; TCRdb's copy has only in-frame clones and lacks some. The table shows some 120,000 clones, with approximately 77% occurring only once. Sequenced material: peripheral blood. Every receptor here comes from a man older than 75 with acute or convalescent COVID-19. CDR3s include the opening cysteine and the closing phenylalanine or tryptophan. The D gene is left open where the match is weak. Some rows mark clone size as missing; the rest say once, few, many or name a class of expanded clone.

cdr3_nt: TGTGCCAGCAGCCATCCCCTAGCGGGGGGGCGCACAGATACGCAGTATTTT
cdr3_aa: CASSHPLAGGRTDTQYF
d_call: TRBD2
j_call: TRBJ2-3
clone_size: -
v_call: TRBV3-1/TRBV3-2

cdr3_nt: TGTGCCAGTAGTTCCTCGACAGCCTACAATGAGCAGTTCTTC
cdr3_aa: CASSSSTAYNEQFF
d_call: -
j_call: TRBJ2-1
clone_size: -
v_call: TRBV19

cdr3_nt: TGTGCCAGCAGAGTGCGGTTCACGGGGAGGGACCAAGAGACCCAGTACTTC
cdr3_aa: CASRVRFTGRDQETQYF
d_call: TRBD2
j_call: TRBJ2-5
clone_size: -
v_call: TRBV6-4

cdr3_nt: TGTGCCAGCAGTTACTCGAAAACGTACAGCAGCAATCAGCCCCAGCATTTT
cdr3_aa: CASSYSKTYSSNQPQHF
d_call: -
j_call: TRBJ1-5
clone_size: -
v_call: TRBV6-2/TRBV6-3

cdr3_nt: TGTGCCAGCAGCACCGGGACAGGGGTGTCTGGCTACACCTTC
cdr3_aa: CASSTGTGVSGYTF
d_call: TRBD1
j_call: TRBJ1-2
clone_size: -
v_call: TRBV5-5

cdr3_nt: TGTGCCAGCTCAACCACGACAGGGACGAACACTGAAGCTTTCTTT
cdr3_aa: CASSTTTGTNTEAFF
d_call: TRBD1
j_call: TRBJ1-1
clone_size: few
v_call: TRBV18

cdr3_nt: TGTGCCAGCAGGGGGTGGGACAGGGGTTTCAGTGGCTACACCTTC
cdr3_aa: CASRGWDRGFSGYTF
d_call: TRBD1
j_call: TRBJ1-2
clone_size: once
v_call: TRBV28

cdr3_nt: TGTGCCAGTAGTATAGATTTAGCAGGGCTCTACAATGAGCAGTTCTTC
cdr3_aa: CASSIDLAGLYNEQFF
d_call: -
j_call: TRBJ2-1
clone_size: -
v_call: TRBV19

cdr3_nt: TGCGCCAGCAGCCAAACACAGGGGGGCACCGGGGAGCTGTTTTTT
cdr3_aa: CASSQTQGGTGELFF
d_call: TRBD1
j_call: TRBJ2-2
clone_size: -
v_call: TRBV4-3

cdr3_nt: TGTGCCAGCAGCGTAGGCCAGGGAAGGTACGAGCAGTACTTC
cdr3_aa: CASSVGQGRYEQYF
d_call: -
j_call: TRBJ2-7
clone_size: -
v_call: TRBV9

cdr3_nt: TGCGCCAGCAGCCGTAAGGGGTTCCCCTACGAGCAGTACTTC
cdr3_aa: CASSRKGFPYEQYF
d_call: -
j_call: TRBJ2-7
clone_size: -
v_call: TRBV4-1

cdr3_nt: TGTGCCAGCAGTGATACAGGGCAAGAGACCCAGTACTTC
cdr3_aa: CASSDTGQETQYF
d_call: -
j_call: TRBJ2-5
clone_size: -
v_call: TRBV6-1

cdr3_nt: TGTGCCAGCAGTTACCTGCGGGAAGAGACCCAGTACTTC
cdr3_aa: CASSYLREETQYF
d_call: -
j_call: TRBJ2-5
clone_size: -
v_call: TRBV6-5

cdr3_nt: TGTGCCAGCAGCCTGAACAGGGAGGGCTGGGAGCAGTACTTC
cdr3_aa: CASSLNREGWEQYF
d_call: -
j_call: TRBJ2-7
clone_size: once
v_call: TRBV3-1/TRBV3-2

cdr3_nt: TGTGCCAGCTCACCAACAGGGGGGAATGGCTACACCTTC
cdr3_aa: CASSPTGGNGYTF
d_call: TRBD1
j_call: TRBJ1-2
clone_size: -
v_call: TRBV18

cdr3_nt: TGTGCCAGCAGAGGGGGAAGTTCGAGCAATCAGCCCCAGCATTTT
cdr3_aa: CASRGGSSSNQPQHF
d_call: -
j_call: TRBJ1-5
clone_size: few
v_call: TRBV6-5

cdr3_nt: TGCAGCGTAGAACAGGGATGGGGAGAGACCCAGTACTTC
cdr3_aa: CSVEQGWGETQYF
d_call: -
j_call: TRBJ2-5
clone_size: -
v_call: TRBV29-1

cdr3_nt: TGCGCCAGCAGCTTCGCAGGGGACGTCCTGACTTTC
cdr3_aa: CASSFAGDVLTF
d_call: -
j_call: TRBJ2-6
clone_size: few
v_call: TRBV5-1

cdr3_nt: TGTGCCAGCAGCGATGGACTGGGGGGGAGGGAGACCCAGTACTTC
cdr3_aa: CASSDGLGGRETQYF
d_call: TRBD2
j_call: TRBJ2-5
clone_size: many
v_call: TRBV5-4

cdr3_nt: TGTGCCAGCAGCGGCTTACAGGGAGTTCAAGGCTACACCTTC
cdr3_aa: CASSGLQGVQGYTF
d_call: -
j_call: TRBJ1-2
clone_size: -
v_call: TRBV6-6

cdr3_nt: TGTGCCACCAGCAGAGATCGCGTCGGTAGTGGCTACACCTTC
cdr3_aa: CATSRDRVGSGYTF
d_call: -
j_call: TRBJ1-2
clone_size: -
v_call: TRBV15

cdr3_nt: TGTGCCAGCAGCCCGTCCCGCAGGGCCTCTGGGGCCAACGTCCTGACTTTC
cdr3_aa: CASSPSRRASGANVLTF
d_call: -
j_call: TRBJ2-6
clone_size: -
v_call: TRBV7-8

cdr3_nt: TGTGCCAGCAGTGAAAACAGGTTAAGCTCCTATAATTCACCCCTCCACTTT
cdr3_aa: CASSENRLSSYNSPLHF
d_call: -
j_call: TRBJ1-6
clone_size: -
v_call: TRBV25-1

cdr3_nt: TGTGCCAGCAGTGAATTGAGGGGGAGGGACTATGGCTACACCTTC
cdr3_aa: CASSELRGRDYGYTF
d_call: -
j_call: TRBJ1-2
clone_size: -
v_call: TRBV6-1

cdr3_nt: TGTGCCAGCAGTGAATCTGGCAGGGCCAATCAGCCCCAGCATTTT
cdr3_aa: CASSESGRANQPQHF
d_call: -
j_call: TRBJ1-5
clone_size: -
v_call: TRBV2